This TCR beta chain was sequenced for a study of shared clonotypes between healthy human individuals. Overall study results and limits: For sorted subsets, rarefaction showed incomplete sequencing despite large depth.

Execution of the assay was at deep level. Genomic DNA per cell subset filled all wells of several immunoSEQ plates. Data came from immunoSEQ multiplex PCR; TCRdb stores just in-frame clones and leaves some out. The table shows more than 2 million clones, with approximately 96% occurring only once. CD4+ cells yielded CD45RA+ naive and CD45RA-negative memory subsets. Germline loops: CDR1 SGHRS, CDR2 YFSETQ. The length of the CDR3 is 14 residues. Trimming cost V 3 bases and J 2 bases, with 9 bases left between them. This clone occurred once. What it binds is not known. This specimen includes other DNA sequences encoding the same CDR3.

Sequenced sample: naive CD4+ T cells sorted from blood. Subset specified: CD45RA+ positively selected. The sequence derives from a man younger than 30 in good health. J is TRBJ2-1 and V is TRBV5-1; D may be TRBD1 or TRBD2 (5 bases each). CDR3 sequence: CASSSGTTYNEQFF. In nucleotides, the CDR3 is TGCGCCAGCAGCTCCGGGACGACCTACAATGAGCAGTTCTTC.